This TCR beta chain originates from a study of T cell changes during pregnancy in multiple sclerosis. Clones were read by immunoSEQ multiplex PCR, and TCRdb kept only the in-frame ones, dropping some. The table lists approximately 72,000 clones, 90% to 95% of them singletons. V was clipped by 5 bases and J by 2 bases, with 9 bases between them. Germline CDR1 and CDR2: MNHNS and SASEGT. This CDR3 has 13 amino acids. The receptor was derived from a female donor in good health, enrolled as a control in a pregnancy study. The rearrangement uses TRBV6-1 and TRBJ1-1; a possible D gene is TRBD1 (6 bases). Sequencing was performed on peripheral blood, taken in the first trimester of pregnancy. CDR3 coding DNA: TGTGCCAGCAGTAACAGGGCTAACACTGAAGCTTTCTTT. Protein sequence: CASSNRANTEAFF.